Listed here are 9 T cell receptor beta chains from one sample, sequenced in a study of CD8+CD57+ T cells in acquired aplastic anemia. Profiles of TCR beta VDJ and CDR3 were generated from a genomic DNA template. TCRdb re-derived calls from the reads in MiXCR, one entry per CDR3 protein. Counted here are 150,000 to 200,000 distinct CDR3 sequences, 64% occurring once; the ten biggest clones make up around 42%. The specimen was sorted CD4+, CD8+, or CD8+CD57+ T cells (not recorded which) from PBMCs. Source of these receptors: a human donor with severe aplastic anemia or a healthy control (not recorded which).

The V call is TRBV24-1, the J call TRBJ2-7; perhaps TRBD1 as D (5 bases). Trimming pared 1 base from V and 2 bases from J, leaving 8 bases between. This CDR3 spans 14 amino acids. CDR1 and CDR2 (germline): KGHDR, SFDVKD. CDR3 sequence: CATSDFRVPYEQYF. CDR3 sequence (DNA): TGTGCCACCAGTGATTTCAGGGTTCCCTACGAGCAGTACTTC.

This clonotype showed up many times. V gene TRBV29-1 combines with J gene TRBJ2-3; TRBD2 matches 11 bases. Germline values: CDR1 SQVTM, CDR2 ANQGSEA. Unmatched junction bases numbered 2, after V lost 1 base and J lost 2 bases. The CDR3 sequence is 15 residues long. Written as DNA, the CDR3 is TGCAGCGTTGAAGTAGCGGGGGGGCCCACAGATACGCAGTATTTT. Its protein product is CSVEVAGGPTDTQYF.

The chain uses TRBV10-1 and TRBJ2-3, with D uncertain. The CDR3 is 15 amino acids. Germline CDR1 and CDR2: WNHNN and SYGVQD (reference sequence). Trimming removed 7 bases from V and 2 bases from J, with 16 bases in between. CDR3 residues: CASTLSWQLTDTQYF. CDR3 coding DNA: TGCGCCAGCACTCTAAGCTGGCAACTCACAGATACGCAGTATTTT.

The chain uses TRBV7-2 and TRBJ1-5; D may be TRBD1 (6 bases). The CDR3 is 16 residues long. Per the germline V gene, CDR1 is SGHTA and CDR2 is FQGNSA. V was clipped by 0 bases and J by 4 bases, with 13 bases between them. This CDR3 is CASSLAAGGLNQPQHF. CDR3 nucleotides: TGTGCCAGCAGCTTAGCGGCGGGGGGGCTTAATCAGCCCCAGCATTTT. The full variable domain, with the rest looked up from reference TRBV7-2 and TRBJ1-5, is GAGVSQSPSNKVTEKGKDVELRCDPISGHTALYWYRQSLGQGLEFLIYFQGNSAPDKSGLPSDRFSAERTGGSVSTLTIQRTQQEDSAVYLCASSLAAGGLNQPQHFGDGTRLSIL.

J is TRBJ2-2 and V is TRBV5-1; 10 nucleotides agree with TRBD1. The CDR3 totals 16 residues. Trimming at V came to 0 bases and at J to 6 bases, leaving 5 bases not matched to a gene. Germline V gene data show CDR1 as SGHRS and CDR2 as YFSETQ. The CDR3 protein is CASSLAPGTGAGELFF. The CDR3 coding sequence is TGCGCCAGCAGCTTGGCCCCCGGGACAGGGGCCGGGGAGCTGTTTTTT.

The CDR3 bases are TGTGCCAGTAGTTGGCAGGGTGACTCTGGAAACACCATATATTTT. This encodes CASSWQGDSGNTIYF. V is TRBV19 and J is TRBJ1-3, with TRBD1 as a possible D gene (5 bases). CDR1 is LNHDA, CDR2 SQIVND, per germline (reference sequence). This CDR3 comprises 15 residues. V was cut by 5 bases and J by 0 bases, with 11 bases left in between.

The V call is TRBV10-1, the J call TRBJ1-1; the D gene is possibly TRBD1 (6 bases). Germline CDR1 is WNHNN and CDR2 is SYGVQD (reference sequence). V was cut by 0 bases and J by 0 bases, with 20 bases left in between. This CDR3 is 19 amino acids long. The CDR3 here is CASSESIVSGAGLNTEAFF. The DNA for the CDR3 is TGCGCCAGCAGTGAGTCGATAGTGTCGGGGGCAGGGCTGAACACTGAAGCTTTCTTT.

The CDR3 nucleotides read TGTGCCAGCAGCGTAGGCGGGGTGTGGGAGACCCAGTACTTC. This gives the protein CASSVGGVWETQYF. The rearrangement joins TRBV9 to TRBJ2-5; tentative D call: TRBD2 (6 bases). Between the trimmed V and J ends, which lost 0 bases and 5 bases, there was a span of 11 bases. Germline CDR1 is SGDLS and CDR2 is YYNGEE. This CDR3 is 14 amino acids long.

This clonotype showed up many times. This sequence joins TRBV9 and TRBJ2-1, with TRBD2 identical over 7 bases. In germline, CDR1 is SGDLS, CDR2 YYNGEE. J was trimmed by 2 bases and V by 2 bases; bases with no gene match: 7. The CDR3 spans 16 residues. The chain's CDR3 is CASSVSGGGAYNEQFF. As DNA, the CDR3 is TGTGCCAGCAGCGTCTCGGGGGGTGGAGCCTACAATGAGCAGTTCTTC.